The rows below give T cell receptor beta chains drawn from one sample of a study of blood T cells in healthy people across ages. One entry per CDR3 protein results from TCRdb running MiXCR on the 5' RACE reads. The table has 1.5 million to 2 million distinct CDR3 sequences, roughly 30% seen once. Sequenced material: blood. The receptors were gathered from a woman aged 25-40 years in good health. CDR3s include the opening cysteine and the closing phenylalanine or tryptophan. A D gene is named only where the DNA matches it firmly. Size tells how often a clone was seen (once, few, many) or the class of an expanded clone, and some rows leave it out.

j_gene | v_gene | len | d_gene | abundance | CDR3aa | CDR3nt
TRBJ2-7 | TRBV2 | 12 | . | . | CASSEQSYEQYF | TGTGCCAGCAGTGAACAGTCCTACGAGCAGTACTTC
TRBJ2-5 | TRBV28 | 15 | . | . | CASSLPTAYQEAQYF | TGTGCCAGCAGTTTACCGACAGCGTACCAAGAGGCCCAGTACTTC
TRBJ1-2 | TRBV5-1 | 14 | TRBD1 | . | CASNTGQGSYGYTF | TGCGCCAGCAACACGGGACAGGGATCCTATGGCTACACCTTC
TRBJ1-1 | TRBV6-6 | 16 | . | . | CASSLPGTRRDTEAFF | TGTGCCAGCAGTCTTCCCGGGACTCGGCGGGACACTGAAGCTTTCTTT
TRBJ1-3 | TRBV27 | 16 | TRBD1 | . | CASSPGQGVFGNTIYF | TGTGCCAGCAGTCCGGGACAGGGAGTTTTTGGAAACACCATATATTTT
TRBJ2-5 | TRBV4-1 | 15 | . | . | CASSQGSPSQETQYF | TGCGCCAGCAGCCAAGGGTCCCCCTCCCAAGAGACCCAGTACTTC
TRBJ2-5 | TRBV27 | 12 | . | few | CASTSIGETQYF | TGTGCCAGCACCTCGATTGGGGAGACCCAGTACTTC
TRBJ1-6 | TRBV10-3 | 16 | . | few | CAISEPDEGPDSPLHF | TGTGCCATCAGTGAGCCCGACGAGGGTCCGGATTCACCCCTCCACTTT
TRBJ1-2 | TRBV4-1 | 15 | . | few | CASSRGGKGEGGYTF | TGCGCCAGCAGCCGAGGCGGCAAGGGTGAAGGGGGCTACACCTTC
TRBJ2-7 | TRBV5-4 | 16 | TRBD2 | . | CASSLGASGGLYEQYF | TGTGCCAGCAGCTTGGGCGCTAGCGGGGGCTTATACGAGCAGTACTTC
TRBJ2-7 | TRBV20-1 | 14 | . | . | CSARVPGQLYEQYF | TGCAGTGCTAGAGTGCCCGGACAGTTATACGAGCAGTACTTC
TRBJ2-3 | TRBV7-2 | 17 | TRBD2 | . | CASSALAGGQVTDTQYF | TGTGCCAGCAGCGCGTTGGCGGGAGGGCAGGTCACAGATACGCAGTATTTT
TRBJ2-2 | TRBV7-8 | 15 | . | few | CASSIRDSAPGELFF | TGTGCCAGCAGCATCCGGGACTCCGCTCCCGGGGAGCTGTTTTTT
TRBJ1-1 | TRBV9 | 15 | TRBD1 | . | CASSGSGTAGTEAFF | TGTGCCAGCAGCGGATCCGGGACAGCGGGAACTGAAGCTTTCTTT
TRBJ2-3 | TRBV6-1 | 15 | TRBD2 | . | CASSETRGGKDTQYF | TGTGCCAGCAGTGAAACCCGGGGGGGAAAGGATACGCAGTATTTT
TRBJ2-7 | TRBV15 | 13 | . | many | CATSRMTDYEQYF | TGTGCCACCAGCAGGATGACAGACTACGAGCAGTACTTC
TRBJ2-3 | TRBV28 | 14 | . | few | CASSLQGYTDTQYF | TGTGCCAGCAGCCTTCAGGGATACACAGATACGCAGTATTTT
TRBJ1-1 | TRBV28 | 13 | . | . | CASSLSRRTEAFF | TGTGCCAGCAGTTTATCCAGGCGCACTGAAGCTTTCTTT
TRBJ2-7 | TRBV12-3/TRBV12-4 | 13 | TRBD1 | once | CAGTRAGGYEQYF | TGTGCCGGCACGAGGGCAGGGGGCTACGAGCAGTACTTC
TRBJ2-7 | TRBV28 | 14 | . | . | CASSPALIVMEQYF | TGTGCCAGCTCGCCGGCCTTGATCGTAATGGAGCAGTACTTC
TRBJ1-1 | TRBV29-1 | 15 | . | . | CSVVRDGYMNTEAFF | TGCAGCGTTGTAAGGGACGGCTATATGAACACTGAAGCTTTCTTT
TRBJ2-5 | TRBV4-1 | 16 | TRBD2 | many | CASSQIHSGNQETQYF | TGCGCCAGCAGCCAAATTCATAGCGGGAATCAAGAGACCCAGTACTTC
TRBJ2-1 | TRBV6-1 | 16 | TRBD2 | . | CASTRLGTSGYNEQFF | TGTGCCAGCACCAGACTCGGGACTAGCGGATACAATGAGCAGTTCTTC
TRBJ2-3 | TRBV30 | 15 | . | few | CAWSVFSRRTDTQYF | TGTGCCTGGAGTGTATTCAGCCGACGCACAGATACGCAGTATTTT
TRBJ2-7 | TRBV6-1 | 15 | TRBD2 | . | CASRMGLAGSYEQYF | TGTGCCAGCAGAATGGGACTAGCGGGCTCCTACGAGCAGTACTTC
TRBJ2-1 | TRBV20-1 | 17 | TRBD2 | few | CSATDQEREVLYNEQFF | TGCAGTGCTACAGATCAGGAGCGGGAGGTCCTCTACAATGAGCAGTTCTTC
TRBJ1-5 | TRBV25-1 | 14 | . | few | CASSEQGRNQPQHF | TGTGCCAGCAGCGAACAGGGTCGTAATCAGCCCCAGCATTTT
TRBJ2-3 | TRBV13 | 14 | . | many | CASSKTASTDTQYF | TGTGCCAGCAGCAAAACAGCCAGCACAGATACGCAGTATTTT
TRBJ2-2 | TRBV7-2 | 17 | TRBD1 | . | CASSLAPDRGENGELFF | TGTGCCAGCAGCTTAGCGCCCGACAGGGGGGAGAACGGGGAGCTGTTTTTT
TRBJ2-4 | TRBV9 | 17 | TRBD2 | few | CASSATSSGRALEEQYF | TGTGCCAGCAGCGCAACTTCTAGCGGGAGGGCCCTAGAGGAGCAGTACTTC
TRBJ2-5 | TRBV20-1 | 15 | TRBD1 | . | CSARDPGQGVEEQYF | TGCAGTGCTAGAGATCCGGGACAGGGGGTCGAGGAGCAGTACTTC
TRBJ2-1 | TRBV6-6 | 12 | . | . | CASSFPENEQFF | TGTGCCAGCAGTTTCCCTGAGAATGAGCAGTTCTTC
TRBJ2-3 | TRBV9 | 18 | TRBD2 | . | CASSARGLAGPSADTQYF | TGTGCCAGCAGCGCGCGGGGACTAGCGGGACCAAGCGCAGATACGCAGTATTTT
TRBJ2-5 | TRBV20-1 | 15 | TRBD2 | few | CSARVVAGLQETQYF | TGCAGTGCTAGAGTGGTAGCGGGATTGCAAGAGACCCAGTACTTC
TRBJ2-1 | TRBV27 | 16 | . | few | CASSLAGPISYNEQFF | TGTGCCAGCAGTTTAGCAGGCCCTATCTCCTACAATGAGCAGTTCTTC
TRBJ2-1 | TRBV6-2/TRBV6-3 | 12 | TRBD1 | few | CASRVQGNEQFF | TGTGCCAGCAGAGTACAGGGGAATGAGCAGTTCTTC
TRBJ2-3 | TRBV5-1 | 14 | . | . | CASGLEGSTDTQYF | TGCGCCAGCGGCTTGGAAGGTAGCACAGATACGCAGTATTTT
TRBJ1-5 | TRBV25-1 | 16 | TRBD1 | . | CASRSTGTRFFQPQHF | TGTGCCAGCAGATCGACAGGGACTAGATTTTTTCAGCCCCAGCATTTT
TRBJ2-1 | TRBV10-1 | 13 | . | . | CASAHPGVDEQFF | TGCGCCAGCGCCCACCCAGGGGTCGATGAGCAGTTCTTC
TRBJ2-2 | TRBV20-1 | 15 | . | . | CSSPRPGPNTGELFF | TGCAGCTCCCCCCGGCCAGGTCCGAACACCGGGGAGCTGTTTTTT